Given below is one TCR beta chain in context. Relative to the germline gene, one junction end is altered; a read error may explain this. CDR3 size: 14 residues. The germline CDR1 and CDR2 sequences are MGHDK and SYGVNS. These data are taken from a study of blood T cell repertoires in COVID-19. Turning to the study itself: Spain, Italy and the United States supplied samples that represented acute and convalescent COVID-19.

Profiling relied on immunoSEQ multiplex PCR, and the TCRdb table lists in-frame clones only, not all of them. Among tens of thousands of clones listed, roughly 86% were seen once. The receptor comes from a man between 45 and 60 years old with active COVID-19. The chain has TRBV25-1 and TRBJ2-6; 12 bases agree with TRBD2. Sequenced sample: peripheral blood. The CDR3 DNA is TGTGCCAGCAGTGAATACCTCAAGCCGGGACTAGCGGGCTGG. Its translation: CASSEYLKPGLAGW. The full variable domain, completed using reference TRBV25-1 and TRBJ2-6, is EADIYQTPRYLVIGTGKKITLECSQTMGHDKMYWYQQDPGMELHLIHYSYGVNSTEKGDLSSESTVSRIRTEHFPLTLESARPSHTSQYLCASSEYLKPGLAGWGAGSRLTVL.